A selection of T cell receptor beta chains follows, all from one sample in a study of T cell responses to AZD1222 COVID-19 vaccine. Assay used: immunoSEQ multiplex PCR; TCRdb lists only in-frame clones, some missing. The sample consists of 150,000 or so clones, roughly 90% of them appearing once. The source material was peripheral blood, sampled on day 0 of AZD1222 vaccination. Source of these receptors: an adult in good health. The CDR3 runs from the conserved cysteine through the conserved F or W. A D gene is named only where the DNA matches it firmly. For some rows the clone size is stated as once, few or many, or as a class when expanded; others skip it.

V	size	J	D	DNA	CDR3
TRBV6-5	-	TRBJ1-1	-	TGTGCCAGCAGTTATCGAGGTGTAAACACTGAAGCTTTCTTT	CASSYRGVNTEAFF
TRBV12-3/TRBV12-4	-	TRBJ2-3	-	TGTGCCAGCACCGTGGGGGCAGATACGCAGTATTTT	CASTVGADTQYF
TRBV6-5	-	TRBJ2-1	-	TGTGCCAGCCTCCGGGACTCCTACAATGAGCAGTTCTTC	CASLRDSYNEQFF
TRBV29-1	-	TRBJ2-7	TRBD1	TGCAGCGTTGGTCGACAGGGGCCCACCCACGAGCAGTACTTC	CSVGRQGPTHEQYF
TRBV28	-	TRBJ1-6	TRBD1	TGTGCCAGCAGACTACGGCCCACAGGGGTTTCCTATAATTCACCCCTCCACTTT	CASRLRPTGVSYNSPLHF
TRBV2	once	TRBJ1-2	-	TGTGCCAGCAGCCCGGAGGGAGGAGGCTATGGCTACACCTTC	CASSPEGGGYGYTF
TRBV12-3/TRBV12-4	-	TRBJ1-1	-	TGTGCCAGCAGAGTACAGGTGGGCACTGAAGCTTTCTTT	CASRVQVGTEAFF
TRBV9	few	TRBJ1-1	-	TGTGCCAGCAGCGCGTACAGGGTGAACACTGAAGCTTTCTTT	CASSAYRVNTEAFF
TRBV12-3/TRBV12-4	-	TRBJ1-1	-	TGTGCCAGCAGTTTTCGGGCGGGGACTGAAGCTTTCTTT	CASSFRAGTEAFF
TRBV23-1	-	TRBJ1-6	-	TGCGCCAGCAGTCAGTTAGGGAGGCCCTATAATTCACCCCTCCACTTT	CASSQLGRPYNSPLHF
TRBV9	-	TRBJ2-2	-	TGTGCCAGCAGCGTAGAGGGCAGGGAGACCGGGGAGCTGTTTTTT	CASSVEGRETGELFF
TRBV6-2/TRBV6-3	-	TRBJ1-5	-	TGTGCCAGCAGTTATACCCAGTGGGGCAATCAGCCCCAGCATTTT	CASSYTQWGNQPQHF
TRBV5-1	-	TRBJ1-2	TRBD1	TGCGCCAGCAGCCTGGACAGGGATGACTATGGCTACACCTTC	CASSLDRDDYGYTF
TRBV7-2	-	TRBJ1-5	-	TGTGCCAGCAGCCTGACGGGTAGCAATCAGCCCCAGCATTTT	CASSLTGSNQPQHF
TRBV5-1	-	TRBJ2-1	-	TGCGCCAGCAGCCTTGGGGCCTACAATGAGCAGTTCTTC	CASSLGAYNEQFF
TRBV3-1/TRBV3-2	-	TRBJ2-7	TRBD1	TGTGCCAGCAGCCGTTATTCCGGGACAGGGAGCTCCTACGAGCAGTACTTC	CASSRYSGTGSSYEQYF
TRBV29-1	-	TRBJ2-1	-	TGCAGCGTTGACGGTGGTGATACAGGGACCTACAATGAGCAGTTCTTC	CSVDGGDTGTYNEQFF
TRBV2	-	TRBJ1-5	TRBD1	TGTGCCAGCGGACAGGGGGCTCTCCAGCCCCAGCATTTT	CASGQGALQPQHF
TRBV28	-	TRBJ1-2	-	TGTGCCAGCACCAAAAACCAGGGTAGTAGTTACTATGGCTACACCTTC	CASTKNQGSSYYGYTF
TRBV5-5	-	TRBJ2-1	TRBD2	TGTGCCAGCACCTCAAGCGGGAACGCGTGGAATGAGCAGTTCTTC	CASTSSGNAWNEQFF
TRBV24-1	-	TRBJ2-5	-	TGTGCCACCAGTGATGGCGGAGTGGGGTACCAAGAGACCCAGTACTTC	CATSDGGVGYQETQYF
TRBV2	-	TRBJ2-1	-	TGTGCCAGCAATAGGGGACCCCAAGGGTACAATGAGCAGTTCTTC	CASNRGPQGYNEQFF
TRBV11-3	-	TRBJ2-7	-	TGTGCCAGCAGCTTTCGCAGTCGGATGTCCTACGAGCAGTACTTC	CASSFRSRMSYEQYF
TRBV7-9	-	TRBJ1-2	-	TGTGCCAGCAGCGTCTCCGGGGGGGATCCCTATGGCTACACCTTC	CASSVSGGDPYGYTF
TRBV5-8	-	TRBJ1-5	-	TGTGCCAGCAGCTTGTGGGGCCGTAGCAATCAGCCCCAGCATTTT	CASSLWGRSNQPQHF
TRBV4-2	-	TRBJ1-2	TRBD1	TGTGCCAGCAGCCAAGCCGCCGGGACAGGGAGCGGCGGCTATGGCTACACCTTC	CASSQAAGTGSGGYGYTF
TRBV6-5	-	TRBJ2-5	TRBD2	TGTGCCAGCAGTCTCGGGCGGGGGGGAAAGACCCAGTACTTC	CASSLGRGGKTQYF
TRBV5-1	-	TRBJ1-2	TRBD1	TGCGCCAGCAGCTTGGTAGACAGGGGGGTCTATGGCTACACCTTC	CASSLVDRGVYGYTF
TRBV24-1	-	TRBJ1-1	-	TGTGCCACCAGTGATGACCGGCTTGAAGCTTTCTTT	CATSDDRLEAFF
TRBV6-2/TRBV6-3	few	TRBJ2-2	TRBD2	TGTGCCAGCAGTTGGCCGGGACTAGCGGGGGGGCAAACCGGGGAGCTGTTTTTT	CASSWPGLAGGQTGELFF
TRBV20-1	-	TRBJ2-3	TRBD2	TGCAGTGCCCAACTAGCGGGAGGGCCCTTT	CSAQLAGGPF
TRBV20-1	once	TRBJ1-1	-	TGCAGTGCTAGTTGGGTCTCTGCTGAAGCTTTCTTT	CSASWVSAEAFF
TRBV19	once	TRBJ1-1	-	TGTGCCAGTAGTTTCCGCGGCCCCAGCACTGAAGCTTTCTTT	CASSFRGPSTEAFF
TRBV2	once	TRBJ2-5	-	TGTGCCAGCAGTGTTGACAGGTCGGCGGGATGGGAGACCCAGTACTTC	CASSVDRSAGWETQYF
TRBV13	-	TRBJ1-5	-	TGTGCCAGCAGCTTAGGCCTGGGGGGGGCCCTGGGGCAGCCCCAGCATTTT	CASSLGLGGALGQPQHF
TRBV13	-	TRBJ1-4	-	TGTGCCAGCAGCACCCGGACAGATTATGAAAAACTGTTTTTT	CASSTRTDYEKLFF
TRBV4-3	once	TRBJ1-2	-	TGCGCCAGCAGCCAAGATAAAGGGCTCAACTATGGCTACACCTTC	CASSQDKGLNYGYTF
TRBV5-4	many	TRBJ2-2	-	TGTGCCAGCAGCGCTAGCAGTCGCGGCACCGGGGAGCTGTTTTTT	CASSASSRGTGELFF
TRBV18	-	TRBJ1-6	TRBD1	TGTGCCAGCTCACCCGGACAGGGCTATAATTCACCCCTCCACTTT	CASSPGQGYNSPLHF
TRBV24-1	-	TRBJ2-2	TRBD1	TGTGCCACCAGTGATTTACCGGGACAGGGAACCGGGGAGCTGTTTTTT	CATSDLPGQGTGELFF
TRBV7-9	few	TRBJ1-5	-	TGTGCCAGCAGCTTGGACCCGAATCAGCCCCAGCATTTT	CASSLDPNQPQHF
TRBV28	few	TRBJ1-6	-	TGTGCCAGCAGTAGAGGGGGGGCGCGTAATTCACCCCTCCACTTT	CASSRGGARNSPLHF
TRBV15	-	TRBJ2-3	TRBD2	TGTGCCACCAGCAGAGATCGCCCAGCGGGGGGGCTGGATACGCAGTATTTT	CATSRDRPAGGLDTQYF
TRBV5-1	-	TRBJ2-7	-	TGCGCCAGCAGCTTGGGTCAGACGATATGGGGCGAGCAGTACTTC	CASSLGQTIWGEQYF
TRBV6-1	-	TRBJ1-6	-	TGTGCCAGCAGTGAAGAGGGGGATATTGGTTCACCCCTCCACTTT	CASSEEGDIGSPLHF
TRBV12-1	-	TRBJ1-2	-	TGTGCCAGCAGCCCTCTAATGGACAGGGGGCGCATTAACTATGGCTACACCTTC	CASSPLMDRGRINYGYTF
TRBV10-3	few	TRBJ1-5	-	TGTGCCATCAGACCCGGGACCAATCAGCCCCAGCATTTT	CAIRPGTNQPQHF
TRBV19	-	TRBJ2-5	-	TGTGCCAGTCCCGCGGAGGGGGGGGAGACCCAGTACTTC	CASPAEGGETQYF
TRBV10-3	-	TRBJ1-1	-	TGTGCCATCAGTGAGAGCCGGGAGAACACTGAAGCTTTCTTT	CAISESRENTEAFF